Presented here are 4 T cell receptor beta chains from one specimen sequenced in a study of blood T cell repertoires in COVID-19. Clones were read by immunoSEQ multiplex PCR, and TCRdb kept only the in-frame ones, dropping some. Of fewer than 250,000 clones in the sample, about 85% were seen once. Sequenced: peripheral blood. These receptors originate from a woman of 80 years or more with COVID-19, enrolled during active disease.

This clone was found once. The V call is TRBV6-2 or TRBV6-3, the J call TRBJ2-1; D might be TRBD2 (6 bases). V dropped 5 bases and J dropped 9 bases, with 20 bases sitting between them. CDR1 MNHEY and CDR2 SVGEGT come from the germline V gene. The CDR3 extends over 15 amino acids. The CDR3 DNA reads TGTGCCAGCAGTACCGCCTCGACTAGTATCGGTGAGCAGTTCTTC. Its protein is CASSTASTSIGEQFF.

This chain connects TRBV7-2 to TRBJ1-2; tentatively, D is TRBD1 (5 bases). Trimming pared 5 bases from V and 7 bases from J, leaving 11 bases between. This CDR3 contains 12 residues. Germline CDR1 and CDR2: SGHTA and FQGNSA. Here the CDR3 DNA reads TGTGCCAGCAGCATTCTGGGGGGTGGCTACACCTTC. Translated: CASSILGGGYTF.

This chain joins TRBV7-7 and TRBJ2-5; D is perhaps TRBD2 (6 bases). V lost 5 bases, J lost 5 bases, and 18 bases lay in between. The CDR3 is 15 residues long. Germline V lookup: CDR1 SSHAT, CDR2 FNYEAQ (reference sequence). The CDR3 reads CASSATGTGGETQYF. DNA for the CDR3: TGTGCCAGCAGCGCGACCGGGACTGGAGGGGAGACCCAGTACTTC.

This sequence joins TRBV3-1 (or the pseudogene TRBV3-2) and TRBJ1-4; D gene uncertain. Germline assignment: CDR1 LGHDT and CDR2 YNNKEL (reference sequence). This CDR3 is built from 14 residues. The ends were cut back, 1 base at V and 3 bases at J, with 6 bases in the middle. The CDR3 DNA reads TGTGCCAGCAGCCAAGCTGGGCCTAATGAAAAACTGTTTTTT. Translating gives CASSQAGPNEKLFF.